This TCR beta chain derives from a study of T cell responses to AZD1222 COVID-19 vaccine. The protocol was immunoSEQ multiplex PCR, while the TCRdb copy is restricted to in-frame clones and leaves out a portion. This sample has under 200,000 clones; about 90% occur once, and the top ten carry 2.5% to 3%. Trimming left V 6 bases short and J 4 bases short, with 7 bases between. Germline V lookup: CDR1 SNHLY, CDR2 FYNNEI. The CDR3 has 12 residues. Specimen: peripheral blood, collected on day 0 of MenACWY control vaccination. The chain has TRBV2 and TRBJ1-5; D is unresolved. This sequence originates from an adult in good health. The CDR3 is CASRRDNQPQHF. CDR3 bases: TGTGCCAGCAGGCGTGATAATCAGCCCCAGCATTTT.